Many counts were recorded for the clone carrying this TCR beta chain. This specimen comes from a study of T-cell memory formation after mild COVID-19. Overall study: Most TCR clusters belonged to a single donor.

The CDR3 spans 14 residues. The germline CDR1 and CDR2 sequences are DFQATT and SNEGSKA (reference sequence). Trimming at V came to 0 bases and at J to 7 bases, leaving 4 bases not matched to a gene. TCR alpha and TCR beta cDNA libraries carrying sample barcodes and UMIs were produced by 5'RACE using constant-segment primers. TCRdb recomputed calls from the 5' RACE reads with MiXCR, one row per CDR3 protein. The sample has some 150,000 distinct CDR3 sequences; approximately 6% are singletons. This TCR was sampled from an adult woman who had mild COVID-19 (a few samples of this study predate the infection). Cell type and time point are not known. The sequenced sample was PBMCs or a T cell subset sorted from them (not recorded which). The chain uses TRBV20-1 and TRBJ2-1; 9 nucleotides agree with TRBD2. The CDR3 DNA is TGCAGTGCTAGAGACCTAGCGGGAACTAATGAGCAGTTCTTC. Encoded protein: CSARDLAGTNEQFF.